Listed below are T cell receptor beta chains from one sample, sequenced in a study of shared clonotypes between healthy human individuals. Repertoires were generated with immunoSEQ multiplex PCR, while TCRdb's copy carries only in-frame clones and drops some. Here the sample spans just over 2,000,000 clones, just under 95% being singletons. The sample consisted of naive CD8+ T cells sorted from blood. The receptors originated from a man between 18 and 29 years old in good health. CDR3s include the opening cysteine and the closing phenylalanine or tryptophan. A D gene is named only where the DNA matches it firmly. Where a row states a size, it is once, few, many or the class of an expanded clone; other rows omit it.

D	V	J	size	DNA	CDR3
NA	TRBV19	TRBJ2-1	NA	TGTGCCAGTAGTACTGGCGGACCCTACAATGAGCAGTTCTTC	CASSTGGPYNEQFF
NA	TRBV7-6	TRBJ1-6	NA	TGTGCCAGCAGCTCCCGTACGGGGGTAGGGGTGGCTTCACCCCTCCACTTT	CASSSRTGVGVASPLHF
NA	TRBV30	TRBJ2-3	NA	TGTGCCTGGAGTCCAGGGGTAGATACGCAGTATTTT	CAWSPGVDTQYF
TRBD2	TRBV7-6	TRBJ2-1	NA	TGTGCCAGCAGCTTAACTAGCGGAGCCTACAATGAGCAGTTCTTC	CASSLTSGAYNEQFF
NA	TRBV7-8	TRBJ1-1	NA	TGTGCCAGCACTTGGGACTTAACTACTGAAGCTTTCTTT	CASTWDLTTEAFF
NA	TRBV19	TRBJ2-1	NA	TGTGCCATTTCTCCGTGGGTAACCCTAGAAAATGAGCAGTTCTTC	CAISPWVTLENEQFF
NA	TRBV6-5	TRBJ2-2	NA	TGTGCCAGCAGTTTCGGGGTTAACACCGGGGAGCTGTTTTTT	CASSFGVNTGELFF
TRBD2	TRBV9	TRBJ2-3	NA	TGTGCCAGCAGCGTAGTCGTTAGCGGGATTGATACGCAGTATTTT	CASSVVVSGIDTQYF
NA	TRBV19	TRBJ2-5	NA	TGTGCCAGTACAATGACGGGGCTCCAAGAGACCCAGTACTTC	CASTMTGLQETQYF
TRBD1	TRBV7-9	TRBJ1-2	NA	TGTGCCAGCAGCCTCGGGACAGGGAATCACTATGGCTACACCTTC	CASSLGTGNHYGYTF
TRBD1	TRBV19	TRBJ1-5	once	TGTGCCAGTAGTGTCCTACAGGGGAGGGAACAGCCCCAGCATTTT	CASSVLQGREQPQHF
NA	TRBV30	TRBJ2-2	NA	TGTGCCTGGATGCGGGACTCCGAGGCCGGGGAGCTGTTTTTT	CAWMRDSEAGELFF
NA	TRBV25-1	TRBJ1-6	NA	TGTACCAGCAGTGAAGTGAGGACACTCAATAATTCACCCCTCCACTTT	CTSSEVRTLNNSPLHF
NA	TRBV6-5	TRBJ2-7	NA	TGTGCCAGCAGTACCCGGGACCAGAGCTACGAGCAGTACTTC	CASSTRDQSYEQYF
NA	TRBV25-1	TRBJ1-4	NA	TGTGCCAGCAGTGAATATATGGGGGATGAAAAACTGTTTTTT	CASSEYMGDEKLFF
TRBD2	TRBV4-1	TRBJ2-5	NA	TGCGCCAGCAGCCAATCTGGATTCCCAAGTAGCGGGGCTCAAGAGACCCAGTACTTC	CASSQSGFPSSGAQETQYF
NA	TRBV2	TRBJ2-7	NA	TGTGCCAGCATTTCTGATCCCACTTCATTACGAGAGCAGTACTTC	CASISDPTSLREQYF
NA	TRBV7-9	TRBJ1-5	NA	TGTGCCAGCAGCTGGGAAAATCAGCCCCAGCATTTT	CASSWENQPQHF
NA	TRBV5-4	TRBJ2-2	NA	TGTGCCAGCAGCATCGGGCCTGCCGGGGAGCTGTTTTTT	CASSIGPAGELFF
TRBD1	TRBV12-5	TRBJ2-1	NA	TGTGCTAGTGGTGATGACAGGGACAATGAGCAGTTCTTC	CASGDDRDNEQFF
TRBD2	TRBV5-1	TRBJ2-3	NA	TGCGCCAGCAGCTTGGATGGGACTAGCGGAGATACGCAGTATTTT	CASSLDGTSGDTQYF
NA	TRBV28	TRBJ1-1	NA	TGTGCCAGCAGTGCAACAGGGATTACTGAAGCTTTCTTT	CASSATGITEAFF
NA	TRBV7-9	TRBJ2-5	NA	TGTGCCAGCAGCGACTCGGGGTCTCAAGAGACCCAGTACTTC	CASSDSGSQETQYF
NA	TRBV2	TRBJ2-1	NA	TGTGCCAGCAGCGAAACAGGAGCACCCTACAATGAGCAGTTCTTC	CASSETGAPYNEQFF
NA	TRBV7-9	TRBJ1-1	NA	TGTGCCAGCAGCTTCAACAGCTTCATGAACACTGAAGCTTTCTTT	CASSFNSFMNTEAFF
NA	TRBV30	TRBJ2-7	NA	TGTGCCTGGAGTGTGGGGGCTAGCGACTACGAGCAGTACTTC	CAWSVGASDYEQYF
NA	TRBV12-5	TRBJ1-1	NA	TGTGCTAGTGGTTTGTACGGGGTGAACACTGAAGCTTTCTTT	CASGLYGVNTEAFF